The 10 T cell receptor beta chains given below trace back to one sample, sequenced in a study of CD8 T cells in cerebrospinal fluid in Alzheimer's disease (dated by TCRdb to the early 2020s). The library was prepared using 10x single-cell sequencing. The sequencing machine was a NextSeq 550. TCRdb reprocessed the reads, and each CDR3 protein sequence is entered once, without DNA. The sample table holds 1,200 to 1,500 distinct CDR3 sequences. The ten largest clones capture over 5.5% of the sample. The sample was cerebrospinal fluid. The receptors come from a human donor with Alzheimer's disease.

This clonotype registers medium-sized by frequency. The CDR3 spells CASSFDRGRVSPLHF. The V and J genes are TRBV5-1 and TRBJ1-6; TCRdb names TRBD1, which stays unverified in the absence of DNA. CDR1 SGHRS and CDR2 YFSETQ come from the germline V gene. This CDR3 has 15 amino acids.

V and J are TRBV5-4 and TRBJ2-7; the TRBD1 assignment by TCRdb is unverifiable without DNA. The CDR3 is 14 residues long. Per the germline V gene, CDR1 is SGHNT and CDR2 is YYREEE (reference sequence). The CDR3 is CASSADRGRDEQYF.

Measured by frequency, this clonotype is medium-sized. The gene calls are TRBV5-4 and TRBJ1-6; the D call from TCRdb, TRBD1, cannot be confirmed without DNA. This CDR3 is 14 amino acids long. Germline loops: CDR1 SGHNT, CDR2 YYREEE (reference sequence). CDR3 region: CASSLDRGNSPLHF.

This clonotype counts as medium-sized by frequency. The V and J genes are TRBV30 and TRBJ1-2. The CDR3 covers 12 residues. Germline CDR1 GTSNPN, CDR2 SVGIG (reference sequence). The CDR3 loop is CAWSAQGYGYTF.

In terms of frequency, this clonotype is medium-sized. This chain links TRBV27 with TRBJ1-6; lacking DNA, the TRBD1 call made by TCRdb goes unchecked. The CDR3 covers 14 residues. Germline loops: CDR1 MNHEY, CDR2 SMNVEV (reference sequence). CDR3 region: CASSLMGALSPLHF.

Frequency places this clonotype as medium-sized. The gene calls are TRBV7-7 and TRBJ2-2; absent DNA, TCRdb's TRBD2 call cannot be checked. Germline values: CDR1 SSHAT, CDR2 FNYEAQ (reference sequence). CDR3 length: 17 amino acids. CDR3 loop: CASLPAGGPEGTGELFF.

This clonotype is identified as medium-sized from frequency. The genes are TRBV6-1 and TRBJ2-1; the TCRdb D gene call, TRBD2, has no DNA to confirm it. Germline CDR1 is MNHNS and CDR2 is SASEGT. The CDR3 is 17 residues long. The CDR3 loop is CASRATAGLAGGLEQFF.

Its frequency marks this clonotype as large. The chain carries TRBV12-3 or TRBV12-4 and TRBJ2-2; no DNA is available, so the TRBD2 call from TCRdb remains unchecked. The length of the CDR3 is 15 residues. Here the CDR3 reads CASSLLAGVSGELFF.

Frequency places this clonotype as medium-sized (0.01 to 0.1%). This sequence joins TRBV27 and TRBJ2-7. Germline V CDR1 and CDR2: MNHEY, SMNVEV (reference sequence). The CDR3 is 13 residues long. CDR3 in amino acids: CASSLSLRYEQYF.

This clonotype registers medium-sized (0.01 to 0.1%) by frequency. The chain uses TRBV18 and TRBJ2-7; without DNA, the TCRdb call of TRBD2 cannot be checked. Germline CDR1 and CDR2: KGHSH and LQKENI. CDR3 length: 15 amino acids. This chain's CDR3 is CASSPPTSGSMEQYF.